This TCR beta chain was identified during a study of CD8 T cells in Susac syndrome. Overall study results and limits: The study's TCR sequencing and HLA analysis covered a relatively small number of individuals, and the study acknowledged this.

Germline V lookup: CDR1 LGHDT, CDR2 YNNKEL (reference sequence). J lost 6 bases, V lost 0 bases, and 6 bases had no gene match. The CDR3 covers 16 residues. To note about this clonotype: Its matching antigen is unknown.

In blood CD8+ and CD4+ T cells, TCR beta underwent sequencing. The CD8+ and CD4+ T cells were isolated magnetically using a negative isolation approach, whereas the TEMRA cells were enriched by FACS. An input of roughly 0.45 to 1 ug of RNA was subjected to reverse transcription using random hexamers. Multiplex immunoSEQ PCR targeted 54 Vbeta and 13 Jbeta TCR beta segments. MiXCR, run by TCRdb on the immunoSEQ multiplex PCR reads, gives a single entry per CDR3 protein. In the table there are about 250,000 distinct CDR3 sequences, around 95% of which are singletons. The chain is built from TRBV3-1 and TRBJ2-1; 9 positions agree with TRBD2. This receptor was obtained from a human donor with multiple sclerosis. Material: CD4+ T cells from PBMCs. The CDR3 protein is CASSQERLAGINEQFF. The CDR3 region has the DNA TGTGCCAGCAGCCAAGAGAGGCTAGCGGGGATCAATGAGCAGTTCTTC.